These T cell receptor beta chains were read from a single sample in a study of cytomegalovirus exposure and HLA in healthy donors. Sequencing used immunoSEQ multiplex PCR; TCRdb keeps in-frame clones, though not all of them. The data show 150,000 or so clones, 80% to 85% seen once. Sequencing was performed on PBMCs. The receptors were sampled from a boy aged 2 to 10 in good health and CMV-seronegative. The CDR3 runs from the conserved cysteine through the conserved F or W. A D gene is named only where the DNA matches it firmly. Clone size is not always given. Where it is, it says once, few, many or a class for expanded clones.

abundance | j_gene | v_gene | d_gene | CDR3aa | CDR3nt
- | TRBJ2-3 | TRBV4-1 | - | CASSQDPGGTRDTQYF | TGCGCCAGCAGCCAAGACCCAGGGGGGACGAGGGATACGCAGTATTTT
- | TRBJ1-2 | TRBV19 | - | CASSIEGSYYGYTF | TGTGCCAGTAGTATTGAGGGCAGCTACTATGGCTACACCTTC
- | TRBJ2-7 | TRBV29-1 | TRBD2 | CSVSGTSGSYEQYF | TGCAGCGTAAGCGGGACTAGCGGTTCCTACGAGCAGTACTTC
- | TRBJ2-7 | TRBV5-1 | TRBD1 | CASSSSGQGYEQYF | TGCGCCAGCAGCTCTTCGGGACAGGGCTACGAGCAGTACTTC
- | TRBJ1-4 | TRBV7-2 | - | CASSLNTRGANEKLFF | TGTGCCAGCAGCTTAAACACTCGGGGGGCTAATGAAAAACTGTTTTTT
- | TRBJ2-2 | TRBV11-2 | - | CASSLVRGIAGELFF | TGTGCCAGCAGCTTAGTAAGGGGTATCGCCGGGGAGCTGTTTTTT
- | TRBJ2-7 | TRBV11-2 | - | CASLGVTELKYEQYF | TGTGCCAGCTTAGGGGTCACCGAACTTAAATACGAGCAGTACTTC
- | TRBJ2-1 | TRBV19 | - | CASSIVQASYYNEQFF | TGTGCCAGTAGTATAGTTCAGGCCTCTTACTACAATGAGCAGTTCTTC
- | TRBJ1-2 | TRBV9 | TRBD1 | CASRRQGWGDSLNYGYTF | TGTGCCAGCAGGAGGCAAGGGTGGGGGGACAGTCTTAACTATGGCTACACCTTC
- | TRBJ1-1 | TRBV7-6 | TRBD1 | CASSPRPGTGGTEAFF | TGTGCCAGCAGCCCCCGCCCCGGGACAGGGGGCACTGAAGCTTTCTTT
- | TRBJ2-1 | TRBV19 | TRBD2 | CASRDPLAGVTRHEQFF | TGTGCCAGTAGGGATCCTTTAGCGGGAGTAACCCGGCATGAGCAGTTCTTC
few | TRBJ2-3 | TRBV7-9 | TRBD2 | CASSFNLAGGRDTQYF | TGTGCCAGCAGCTTTAACCTAGCGGGAGGTAGAGATACGCAGTATTTT
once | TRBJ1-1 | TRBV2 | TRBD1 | CASRSGGLNTEAFF | TGTGCCAGCAGGTCAGGGGGCCTGAACACTGAAGCTTTCTTT
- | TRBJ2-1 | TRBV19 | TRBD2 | CASSGGTTLINEQFF | TGTGCCAGTAGTGGGGGGACTACGCTTATCAATGAGCAGTTCTTC
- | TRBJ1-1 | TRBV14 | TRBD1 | CASSLGGQGIMNTEAFF | TGTGCCAGCAGCCTGGGGGGACAGGGGATTATGAACACTGAAGCTTTCTTT
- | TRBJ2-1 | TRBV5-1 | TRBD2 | CASSLPKTSGSVDEQFF | TGCGCCAGCAGCCTCCCGAAGACTAGCGGGAGCGTGGATGAGCAGTTCTTC
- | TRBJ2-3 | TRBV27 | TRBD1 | CASTTGDTQYF | TGTGCCAGCACGACAGGGGATACGCAGTATTTT
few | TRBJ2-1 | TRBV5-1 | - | CASSLVGGEYNEQFF | TGCGCCAGCAGCTTGGTGGGCGGGGAGTACAATGAGCAGTTCTTC
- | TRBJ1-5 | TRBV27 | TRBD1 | CASSFHGQGGNQPQHF | TGTGCCAGCAGTTTTCACGGACAGGGGGGGAATCAGCCCCAGCATTTT
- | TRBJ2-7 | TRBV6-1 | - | CASLYRPYVAYEQYF | TGTGCCAGCCTATACAGGCCCTACGTTGCCTACGAGCAGTACTTC
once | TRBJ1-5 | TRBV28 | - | CASSELGQGNNQPQHF | TGTGCCAGCAGCGAACTTGGGCAGGGCAACAATCAGCCCCAGCATTTT
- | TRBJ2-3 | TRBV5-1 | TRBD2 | CASSIRAPGLAGVITDTQYF | TGCGCCAGCAGCATAAGGGCACCGGGACTAGCGGGAGTCATCACAGATACGCAGTATTTT
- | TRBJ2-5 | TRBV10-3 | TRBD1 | CATTKNGQDQQETQYF | TGTGCCACCACAAAAAACGGACAGGACCAACAAGAGACCCAGTACTTC
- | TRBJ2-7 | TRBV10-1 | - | CASSDSDRHEQYF | TGCGCCAGCAGTGACTCGGACAGACACGAGCAGTACTTC
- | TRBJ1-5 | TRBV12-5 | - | CASGLGQHSNQPQHF | TGTGCTAGTGGTTTGGGACAGCATAGCAATCAGCCCCAGCATTTT
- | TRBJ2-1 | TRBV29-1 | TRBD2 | CSVVSSGINEQFF | TGCAGCGTTGTTTCTAGCGGGATCAATGAGCAGTTCTTC
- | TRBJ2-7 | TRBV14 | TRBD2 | CASSQPSGLAGFLYEQYF | TGTGCCAGCAGCCAACCCTCCGGACTAGCGGGTTTCCTCTACGAGCAGTACTTC